The entry below gives a single TCR beta chain sequence along with its context. Antigen: not known. Separate cDNA molecules each had unique molecular identifiers attached to them. TCRdb analysed the 5' RACE reads with MiXCR anew, one entry per CDR3 protein. This sample has around 80,000 distinct CDR3 sequences, with roughly 15% found just once. Between the trimmed V and J ends, which lost 4 bases and 9 bases, there was a span of 16 bases. The CDR3 has 15 amino acids. The germline V gene has CDR1 MNHEY and CDR2 SVGAGI. This sample was taken from a study of early T cells in non-severe SARS-CoV-2 infection. Study overall: Chains were not paired, and sequencing was done on bulk RNA from unsorted whole blood.

Findings and caveats of the study: The VDJdb matching leaned toward anti-spike CD8 responses and overlooked private and CD4 specificities.

The sequence was collected from an adult who was a healthcare worker with PCR-confirmed SARS-CoV-2 infection or an uninfected control (not recorded which). The specimen was whole blood. The chain couples TRBV6-5 to TRBJ1-6; possible D gene TRBD1, 5 bases. CDR3: CASSSGTFEGSPLHF. CDR3 coding DNA: TGTGCCAGCAGTTCCGGGACCTTCGAGGGTTCACCCCTCCACTTT.